This TCR beta chain was captured in a study of cytomegalovirus exposure and HLA in healthy donors. Findings and caveats of the study: Later on, a genetic analysis was performed. It linked a missense variant in DCLRE1C with V- and J-gene trimming of TCR beta.

Use of 60 Vbeta and 13 Jbeta primers characterized the PCR. Only in-frame clones appear in the TCRdb table, and some are missing; sequencing was by immunoSEQ multiplex PCR. The top ten hold 4.5% to 5.5% of the sample, which has 100,000 to 150,000 clones, about 8.5% seen once. This clone was detected a few times. The target antigen is unknown. This clonotype originated in a man in his forties in good health and CMV-seronegative. Sequenced sample: PBMCs.

The CDR3 sequence: CASSLAGTGQGGYTF. DNA for the CDR3: TGTGCCAGCAGCTTGGCCGGGACAGGGCAAGGAGGCTACACCTTC. The genes are TRBV5-6 and TRBJ1-2; 9 nucleotides agree with TRBD1. Germline values: CDR1 SGHDT, CDR2 YYEEEE. This CDR3 spans 15 amino acids. J was trimmed by 8 bases and V by 0 bases; bases with no gene match: 8.